This T cell receptor (beta chain) was obtained from a study of control samples from healthy donors and cancer patients (dated by TCRdb to 2018 to 2021). Based on the germline V gene, the CDR1 and CDR2 sequences are SGHAT and FQNNGV. The CDR3 has 15 amino acids, counting the end cysteine and phenylalanine. Of all the DNA, just the CDR3 is kept, 45 bases in frame from base 1. V drops 2 bases and J drops 5 bases, leaving 15 bases in between. The library was made by the immunoSEQ multiplex PCR assay. The table was pulled from immuneACCESS by TCRdb, which kept in-frame rearrangements only. Such tables lose some clones; where checked, under half of the loss comes from unresolved V genes, and the rest has no known cause. The sample table holds around 82,000 clones, of which over 75% were seen once. The leading ten clones occupy under 7.5% of the sample. With respect to this clone: The target of this receptor is not known. No base qualities exist here, and no much larger clone lies one base off it.

Sample: blood. The receptor was derived from a man aged 50 to 60 in good health. The receptor chain draws on TRBV11-2 and TRBJ1-1, with no confidently assigned D gene. CDR3 loop: CASSLLGGIGTEAFF. The nucleotide sequence is given as TGTGCCAGCAGCTTACTGGGAGGCATCGGGACTGAAGCTTTCTTT.